These 29 T cell receptor beta chains came from one sample sequenced in a study of T-cell reconstitution after alpha-beta-depleted transplantation in children. Using unique molecular identifiers, the investigators prepared the TCRbeta library. A single record per CDR3 protein comes from TCRdb applying MiXCR to the PCR reads. This table holds about 610,000 distinct CDR3 sequences, over 9.5% found once. The specimen comprised PBMCs from the stem cell graft donor, sampled from the stem cell graft. The receptors were gathered from a human donor who donated a stem cell graft to a child with acute myeloid leukemia.

The table lists this clonotype with a few counts. The chain combines TRBV2 with TRBJ2-5, with 7 bases aligning to TRBD1. This CDR3 region has 15 residues. Germline assignment: CDR1 SNHLY and CDR2 FYNNEI. V was pared by 1 base and J by 5 bases, with 7 bases of the junction left unmatched. CDR3 coding DNA: TGTGCCAGCAGTGAAGTGAGGGGGCCCAGGGAGACCCAGTACTTC. Its translation: CASSEVRGPRETQYF.

The chain has TRBV11-2 and TRBJ2-1; D call uncertain. V lost 8 bases and J 9 bases, leaving 17 bases between the germline ends. The CDR3 has 13 amino acids. CDR1 is SGHAT, CDR2 FQNNGV, per germline. CDR3 coding DNA: TGTGCCAGCGGCCCCGGGCGCCACAGTGAGCAGTTCTTC. Protein product: CASGPGRHSEQFF.

This CDR3 is CSVVAGSGNTIYF. The CDR3 bases are TGCAGCGTTGTAGCGGGGTCTGGAAACACCATATATTTT. V is TRBV29-1 and J is TRBJ1-3; no firm D call. The CDR3 has 13 residues. The germline V gene has CDR1 SQVTM and CDR2 ANQGSEA. Between the trimmed V and J ends, which lost 4 bases and 1 base, there was a span of 8 bases. Full variable domain (outside the CDR3, taken from reference TRBV29-1 and TRBJ1-3): SAVISQKPSRDICQRGTSLTIQCQVDSQVTMMFWYRQQPGQSLTLIATANQGSEATYESGFVIDKFPISRPNLTFSTLTVSNMSPEDSSIYLCSVVAGSGNTIYFGEGSWLTVV.

This clonotype occurred a few times. V is TRBV12-3 or TRBV12-4 and J is TRBJ1-1, with 10 bases aligning to TRBD1. The ends lost 7 bases at V and 4 bases at J; junction bases unmatched: 6. The CDR3 runs to 14 residues. The CDR3 DNA reads as TGTGCCAGCACCCTTCGGACAGGGGGCACTGAAGCTTTCTTT. Its protein product is CASTLRTGGTEAFF.

The sample holds many counts of this clonotype. The chain is built from TRBV29-1 and TRBJ2-2; the match to TRBD1 covers 9 bases. The length of the CDR3 is 14 residues. V shed 5 bases and J 4 bases; nucleotides not matched to a gene: 5. Germline CDR1 is SQVTM and CDR2 is ANQGSEA. This chain's CDR3 is CSVTTGGPTGELFF. The CDR3 coding sequence is TGCAGCGTTACCACAGGGGGCCCCACCGGGGAGCTGTTTTTT.

The V and J genes are TRBV30 and TRBJ2-3, with D possibly called TRBD1 or TRBD2 (5 bases each). The CDR3 runs to 16 residues. Germline V gives CDR1 GTSNPN, CDR2 SVGIG (reference sequence). V lost 3 bases to trimming and J lost 4 bases, with 20 bases between them. The CDR3 nucleotides are TGTGCCTGGAGCATTCAGGGTGGTGGCGGGTCAGATACGCAGTATTTT. It codes for CAWSIQGGGGSDTQYF.

The chain has TRBV6-5 and TRBJ1-1; a weak D match, TRBD1 (6 bases). CDR1 and CDR2 from the germline V gene are MNHEY and SVGAGI. The CDR3 totals 15 residues. With 2 bases removed from V and 4 bases from J, the gap between germline ends came to 14 bases. CDR3 bases: TGTGCCAGCAGTTACCCACAGGGTCGGGGCACTGAAGCTTTCTTT. This codes for CASSYPQGRGTEAFF.

This chain links TRBV6-5 with TRBJ2-4; D might be TRBD1 (5 bases). The germline V gene encodes CDR1 MNHEY and CDR2 SVGAGI. The CDR3 has 16 residues. V was pared by 2 bases and J by 0 bases, with 11 bases between. The CDR3 sequence: CASSYGPGKAKNIQYF. The CDR3 coding sequence is TGTGCCAGCAGTTACGGTCCAGGGAAAGCCAAAAACATTCAGTACTTC.

This clonotype was seen more than once but under ten times. The chain uses TRBV20-1 and TRBJ2-3; tentatively, D is TRBD1 (6 bases). V was trimmed by 2 bases and J by 4 bases, leaving 16 bases between them. This CDR3 is 15 amino acids long. Per germline, CDR1 DFQATT and CDR2 SNEGSKA (reference sequence). CDR3 protein: CSARSQGNLADTQYF. As DNA, the CDR3 is TGCAGTGCTAGATCACAGGGTAACTTGGCAGATACGCAGTATTTT.

The CDR3 loop is CASSQVASQYEQYF. In DNA form, the CDR3 reads TGTGCCAGCAGCCAAGTAGCGAGCCAGTACGAGCAGTACTTC. This sequence joins TRBV3-1 and TRBJ2-7; D is possibly TRBD2 (5 bases). CDR1 LGHDT and CDR2 YNNKEL come from the germline V gene (reference sequence). This CDR3 is 14 amino acids long. V lost 1 base, J lost 4 bases, and 11 bases lay in between.

The table lists this clonotype with a few counts. A much bigger clone sits one base away, suggesting this may be a read error. The rearrangement joins TRBV12-3 or TRBV12-4 to TRBJ2-1; D not resolved. V lost 8 bases, J lost 5 bases, and 4 bases lay in between. The CDR3 spans 10 residues. The CDR3 loop reads CASGHNEQFF. CDR3 DNA: TGTGCCAGCGGCCACAATGAGCAGTTCTTC.

In its sample, this clonotype was seen many times. The chain recombines TRBV2 with TRBJ2-2; D remains ambiguous. Germline lookup yields CDR1 SNHLY and CDR2 FYNNEI. There are 14 residues in the CDR3. V lost 6 bases to trimming and J lost 0 bases, with 8 bases between them. CDR3 in amino acids: CASRTIANTGELFF. CDR3 in DNA: TGTGCCAGCAGGACCATAGCGAACACCGGGGAGCTGTTTTTT.

This clonotype was recorded many times. The chain recombines TRBV12-5 with TRBJ2-5; D gene uncertain. The CDR3 contains 15 residues. Trimming left V 1 base short and J 9 bases short, with 18 bases between. Per the germline V gene, CDR1 is LGHNT and CDR2 is FRNRAP. In nucleotides, the CDR3 is TGTGCTAGTGGTTTGGATGAACGGGCCCCCGCGGCCCAGTACTTC. The encoded protein is CASGLDERAPAAQYF.

The V and J genes are TRBV29-1 and TRBJ2-1; TRBD2 matches 8 bases. The CDR3 length is 15 residues. The V segment lost 6 bases and the J segment 0 bases; nucleotides outside the gene matches: 7. In germline, CDR1 is SQVTM, CDR2 ANQGSEA. The CDR3 is CSVPFSGSSYNEQFF. CDR3 nucleotides: TGCAGCGTCCCATTCAGCGGGAGCTCCTACAATGAGCAGTTCTTC.

This clonotype was seen repeatedly, ten times or more. The chain carries TRBV27 and TRBJ2-1, with TRBD2 identical over 11 bases. Germline CDR1 MNHEY, CDR2 SMNVEV (reference sequence). Trimming cost V 6 bases and J 7 bases; bases outside gene matches: 11. There are 16 residues in the CDR3. CDR3 protein: CASRRSGRAFDNEQFF. For the CDR3, the DNA is TGTGCCAGCAGGCGTAGCGGGAGGGCCTTTGATAATGAGCAGTTCTTC.

This clonotype was seen a few times. The rearrangement uses TRBV6-1 and TRBJ1-5; 12 positions agree with TRBD1. This CDR3 comprises 15 residues. The germline CDR1 and CDR2 sequences are MNHNS and SASEGT. The J segment lost 7 bases and the V segment lost 6 bases, leaving 7 bases of the junction unmatched. The CDR3 DNA reads as TGTGCCAGCAGAGGGACAGGGGGCTTTCAACAGCCCCAGCATTTT. Translated, it gives CASRGTGGFQQPQHF.

In its sample, this clonotype was seen many times. The chain carries TRBV18 and TRBJ2-3; D gene ambiguous. Per germline, CDR1 KGHSH and CDR2 LQKENI. Between the trimmed V and J ends, which lost 6 bases and 5 bases, there was a span of 12 bases. The CDR3 runs 13 residues. The CDR3 loop is CASSQLEKDTQYF. CDR3 DNA: TGTGCCAGCTCTCAACTGGAGAAAGATACGCAGTATTTT. The full variable domain, completed using reference TRBV18 and TRBJ2-3, is NAGVMQNPRHLVRRRGQEARLRCSPMKGHSHVYWYRQLPEEGLKFMVYLQKENIIDESGMPKERFSAEFPKEGPSILRIQQVVRGDSAAYFCASSQLEKDTQYFGPGTRLTVL.

This clonotype was picked up many times. The rearrangement joins TRBV12-3 or TRBV12-4 to TRBJ1-2; 9 positions agree with TRBD1. V dropped 9 bases and J dropped 7; count of bases not matched to a gene: 9. The CDR3 has 13 residues. CDR3 nucleotides: TGTGCCAGTTCTGACAGGGGGATTAGTGGCTACACCTTC. It is translated as CASSDRGISGYTF.

Ten or more counts support this clonotype. The chain is built from TRBV25-1 and TRBJ1-1; D is possibly TRBD1 (6 bases). The CDR3 length is 14 residues. The V end was cut by 2 bases, the J end by 4 bases, with 11 bases between. Germline V lookup: CDR1 MGHDK, CDR2 SYGVNS. CDR3 loop: CASSEPGAATEAFF. In nucleotides, the CDR3 is TGTGCCAGCAGTGAACCAGGGGCCGCCACTGAAGCTTTCTTT. The complete variable domain, with remaining parts taken from reference TRBV25-1 and TRBJ1-1, reads EADIYQTPRYLVIGTGKKITLECSQTMGHDKMYWYQQDPGMELHLIHYSYGVNSTEKGDLSSESTVSRIRTEHFPLTLESARPSHTSQYLCASSEPGAATEAFFGQGTRLTVV.

The chain combines TRBV6-1 with TRBJ2-7; TRBD2 matches at 11 bases. The CDR3 is made up of 15 amino acids. The V and J ends lost 5 bases and 4 bases, in that order; junction bases with no gene match: 7. Per the germline V gene, CDR1 is MNHNS and CDR2 is SASEGT. The CDR3 sequence is CASSTPLAGVYEQYF. CDR3 nucleotide sequence: TGTGCCAGCAGTACCCCACTAGCGGGAGTTTACGAGCAGTACTTC.

This clonotype was seen many times. The gene calls are TRBV28 and TRBJ2-7; possibly TRBD1 for D (6 bases). CDR1 and CDR2 (germline): MDHEN, SYDVKM. The V and J ends lost 5 bases and 2 bases respectively, with 19 bases between them. The length of the CDR3 is 16 residues. The CDR3 spells CASSPQADSVAYEQYF. CDR3 in DNA: TGTGCCAGCAGTCCACAAGCGGACAGCGTGGCCTACGAGCAGTACTTC.

This clonotype was counted ten times or more. CDR3 coding DNA: TGTGCCAGCAGCCCCTCCGAGATGAACACTGAAGCTTTCTTT. Translating it yields CASSPSEMNTEAFF. The chain is built from TRBV6-2 or TRBV6-3 and TRBJ1-1, with D unresolved. This CDR3 region has 14 residues. The V gene lost 6 bases and the J gene lost 0 bases, with 11 bases spanning the gap. Germline CDR1 reads MNHEY; CDR2 reads SVGEGT.

This clonotype was detected many times. The CDR3 spells CSARDPLAKNIQYF. The CDR3 DNA reads as TGCAGTGCTAGGGATCCTTTAGCCAAAAACATTCAGTACTTC. V and J are TRBV20-1 and TRBJ2-4; D call uncertain. With 3 bases removed from V and 0 bases from J, the gap between germline ends came to 9 bases. This CDR3 region has 14 residues. Per germline, CDR1 DFQATT and CDR2 SNEGSKA (reference sequence).

This sequence joins TRBV4-3 and TRBJ2-1, with 8 bases matching TRBD2. This CDR3 region has 18 residues. Trimming cost V 0 bases and J 8 bases; bases outside gene matches: 15. CDR1 is LGHNA and CDR2 is YSLEER in the germline V gene. CDR3 in amino acids: CASSQDKSAGATGDEQFF. CDR3 bases: TGCGCCAGCAGCCAAGATAAGTCAGCGGGAGCGACTGGGGATGAGCAGTTCTTC.

This clonotype occurred many times. V usage is TRBV18 and J usage is TRBJ2-7; 12 nucleotides align to TRBD2. The CDR3 is 16 amino acids. From germline, CDR1 is KGHSH and CDR2 LQKENI. The V gene end was trimmed by 0 bases and the J gene end by 4 bases; junction bases not matched to a gene: 4. CDR3 in DNA: TGTGCCAGCTCACCACCGACTAGCGGGAGAAAGTACGAGCAGTACTTC. This sequence encodes CASSPPTSGRKYEQYF. Full variable domain (missing parts from reference TRBV18 and TRBJ2-7): NAGVMQNPRHLVRRRGQEARLRCSPMKGHSHVYWYRQLPEEGLKFMVYLQKENIIDESGMPKERFSAEFPKEGPSILRIQQVVRGDSAAYFCASSPPTSGRKYEQYFGPGTRLTVT.

This chain connects TRBV6-2 or TRBV6-3 to TRBJ1-3; D is unclear. Germline CDR1 reads MNHEY; CDR2 reads SVGEGT. The CDR3 has 14 residues. V was trimmed by 8 bases and J by 0 bases, leaving 11 bases between them. The CDR3 is CASRSYASGNTIYF. CDR3 coding DNA: TGTGCCAGCCGATCCTACGCCTCTGGAAACACCATATATTTT.

The table lists this clonotype with many counts. The chain links TRBV29-1 to TRBJ2-1, with TRBD1 identical over 11 bases. The CDR3 has 16 residues. V shed 1 base and J 11 bases; nucleotides not matched to a gene: 13. Germline lookup yields CDR1 SQVTM and CDR2 ANQGSEA. CDR3 residues: CSVEVPGQGALGKQFF. Written as DNA, the CDR3 is TGCAGCGTTGAAGTCCCTGGACAGGGGGCGCTTGGTAAGCAGTTCTTC.

This sequence joins TRBV28 and TRBJ2-6; no reliable D call. The V end lost 5 bases, the J end lost 0 bases, and 8 bases lay between the germline ends. Germline V gene lookup returns CDR1 MDHEN and CDR2 SYDVKM. The CDR3 is 15 amino acids. CDR3 in amino acids: CASSGLISGANVLTF. Written as DNA, the CDR3 is TGTGCCAGCAGTGGGCTTATCTCTGGGGCCAACGTCCTGACTTTC.

V gene TRBV6-2 or TRBV6-3 combines with J gene TRBJ2-7; possibly TRBD2 for D (6 bases). V lost 7 bases and J 9 bases, leaving 19 bases between the germline ends. The CDR3 spans 13 residues. The germline V gene has CDR1 MNHEY and CDR2 SVGEGT. CDR3 protein: CASNDPGEVVQYF. The CDR3 coding sequence is TGTGCCAGCAATGATCCGGGGGAGGTTGTGCAGTACTTC.